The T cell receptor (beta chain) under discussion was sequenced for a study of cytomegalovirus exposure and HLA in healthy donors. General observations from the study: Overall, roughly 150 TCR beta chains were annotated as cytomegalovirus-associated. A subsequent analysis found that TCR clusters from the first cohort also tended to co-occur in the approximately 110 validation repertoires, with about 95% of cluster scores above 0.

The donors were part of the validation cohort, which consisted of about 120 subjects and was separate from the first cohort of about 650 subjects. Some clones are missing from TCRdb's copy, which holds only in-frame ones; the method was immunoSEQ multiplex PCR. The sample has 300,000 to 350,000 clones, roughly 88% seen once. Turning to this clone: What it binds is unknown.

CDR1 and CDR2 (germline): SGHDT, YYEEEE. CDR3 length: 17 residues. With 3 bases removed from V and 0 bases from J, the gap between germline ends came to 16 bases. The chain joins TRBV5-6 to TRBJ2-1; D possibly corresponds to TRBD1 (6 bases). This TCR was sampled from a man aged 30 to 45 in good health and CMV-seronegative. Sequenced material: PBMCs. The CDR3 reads CASSSNRADRSYNEQFF. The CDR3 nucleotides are TGTGCCAGCAGCTCGAACAGGGCCGACCGCTCCTACAATGAGCAGTTCTTC.